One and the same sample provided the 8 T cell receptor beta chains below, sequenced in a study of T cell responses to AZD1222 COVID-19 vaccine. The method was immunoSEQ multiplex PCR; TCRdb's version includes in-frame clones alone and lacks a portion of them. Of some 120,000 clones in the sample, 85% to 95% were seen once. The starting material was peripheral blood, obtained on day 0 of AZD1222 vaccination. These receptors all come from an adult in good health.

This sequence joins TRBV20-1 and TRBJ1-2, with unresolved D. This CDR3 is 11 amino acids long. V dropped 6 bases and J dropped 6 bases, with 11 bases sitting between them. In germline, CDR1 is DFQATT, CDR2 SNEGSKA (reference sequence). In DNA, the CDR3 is TGCAGTGCCACCCCGAGCGATGGCTACACCTTC. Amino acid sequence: CSATPSDGYTF.

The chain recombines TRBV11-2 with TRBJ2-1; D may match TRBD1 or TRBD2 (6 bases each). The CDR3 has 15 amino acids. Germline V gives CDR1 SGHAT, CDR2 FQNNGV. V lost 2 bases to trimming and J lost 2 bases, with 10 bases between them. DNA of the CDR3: TGTGCCAGCAGCTTAATGGGGGGCACCTACAATGAGCAGTTCTTC. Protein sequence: CASSLMGGTYNEQFF.

This chain's CDR3 is CTSSLTSAMRSEQFF. In DNA form, the CDR3 reads TGCACCAGCAGCCTTACTAGCGCAATGAGATCTGAGCAGTTCTTC. The rearrangement links TRBV1 to TRBJ2-1; TRBD2 is the table's D call and was not checked against the DNA. TRBV1 is a pseudogene locus. This CDR3 region has 15 residues.

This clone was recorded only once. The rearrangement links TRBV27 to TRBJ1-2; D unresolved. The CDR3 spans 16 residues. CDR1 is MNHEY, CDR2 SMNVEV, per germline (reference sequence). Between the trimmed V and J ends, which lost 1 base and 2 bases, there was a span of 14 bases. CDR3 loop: CASSLFTPSENYGYTF. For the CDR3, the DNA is TGTGCCAGCAGTTTATTTACCCCGAGTGAAAACTATGGCTACACCTTC.

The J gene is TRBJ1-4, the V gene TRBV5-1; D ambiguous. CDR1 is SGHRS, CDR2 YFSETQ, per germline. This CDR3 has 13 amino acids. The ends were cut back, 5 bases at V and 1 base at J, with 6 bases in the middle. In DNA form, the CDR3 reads TGCGCCAGCAGGGTCGGAACTAATGAAAAACTGTTTTTT. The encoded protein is CASRVGTNEKLFF.

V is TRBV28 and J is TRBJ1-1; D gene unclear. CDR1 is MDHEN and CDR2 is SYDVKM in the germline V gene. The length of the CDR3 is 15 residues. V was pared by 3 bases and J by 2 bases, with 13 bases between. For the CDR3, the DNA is TGTGCCAGCAGTTTGGCCTCTAGAGATAACACTGAAGCTTTCTTT. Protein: CASSLASRDNTEAFF.

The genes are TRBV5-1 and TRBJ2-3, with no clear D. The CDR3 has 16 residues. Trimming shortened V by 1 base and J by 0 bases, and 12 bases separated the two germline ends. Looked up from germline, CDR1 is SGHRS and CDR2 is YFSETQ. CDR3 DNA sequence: TGCGCCAGCAGCTTGTCGGACCCTGCTAGCACAGATACGCAGTATTTT. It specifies CASSLSDPASTDTQYF.

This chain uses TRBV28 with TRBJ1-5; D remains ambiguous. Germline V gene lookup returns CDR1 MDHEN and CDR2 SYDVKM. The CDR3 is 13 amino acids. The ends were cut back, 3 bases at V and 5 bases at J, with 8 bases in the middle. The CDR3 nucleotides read TGTGCCAGCAGTTTTGGGTTCGATCAGCCCCAGCATTTT. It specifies CASSFGFDQPQHF.